A selection of T cell receptor beta chains follows, all from one sample in a study of Graves' ophthalmopathy and Graves' hyperthyroidism. One entry per CDR3 protein results from TCRdb running MiXCR on the multiplex PCR reads. The sample has around 1.1 million distinct CDR3 sequences, less than 45% seen once. Sequencing used peripheral blood or thyroid tissue (not recorded which). Receptor source: an adult man with Graves' hyperthyroidism. Each CDR3 is given with its conserved first and last residue. Each record gives: CDR3 length, D gene, V gene, J gene, clone size, CDR3 protein, CDR3 DNA. The D gene is left open where the match is weak. Clone sizes are given selectively: once, few, many, or a class where the clone is expanded.

len: 15; d_gene: TRBD1; v_gene: TRBV5-1; j_gene: TRBJ1-1; abundance: NA; CDR3aa: CASSFLQGVDTEAFF; CDR3nt: TGCGCCAGCAGCTTTTTACAGGGGGTCGACACTGAAGCTTTCTTT
len: 14; d_gene: TRBD1; v_gene: TRBV10-3; j_gene: TRBJ2-7; abundance: many; CDR3aa: CAISETGTGREQYF; CDR3nt: TGTGCCATCAGTGAAACCGGGACAGGGCGCGAGCAGTACTTC
len: 11; d_gene: NA; v_gene: TRBV2; j_gene: TRBJ2-7; abundance: many; CDR3aa: CASTVSYEQYF; CDR3nt: TGTGCCAGCACAGTATCCTACGAGCAGTACTTC
len: 13; d_gene: TRBD1; v_gene: TRBV7-9; j_gene: TRBJ1-2; abundance: many; CDR3aa: CASSEQGVDGYTF; CDR3nt: TGTGCCAGCAGCGAACAGGGGGTCGATGGCTACACCTTC
len: 14; d_gene: NA; v_gene: TRBV18; j_gene: TRBJ2-5; abundance: NA; CDR3aa: CASSPRGQKETQYF; CDR3nt: TGTGCCAGCTCACCGCGGGGCCAAAAAGAGACCCAGTACTTC
len: 15; d_gene: NA; v_gene: TRBV5-6; j_gene: TRBJ1-5; abundance: many; CDR3aa: CASSLGLGRTQPQHF; CDR3nt: TGTGCCAGCAGCTTGGGTCTCGGGAGGACTCAGCCCCAGCATTTT
len: 12; d_gene: NA; v_gene: TRBV29-1; j_gene: TRBJ1-2; abundance: NA; CDR3aa: CSVEIVGDGYTF; CDR3nt: TGCAGCGTTGAAATTGTAGGGGATGGCTACACCTTC
len: 17; d_gene: TRBD1; v_gene: TRBV12-3/TRBV12-4; j_gene: TRBJ2-5; abundance: few; CDR3aa: CASSFVSPGTGEETQYF; CDR3nt: TGTGCCAGCAGTTTCGTTAGCCCCGGGACAGGTGAAGAGACCCAGTACTTC
len: 16; d_gene: NA; v_gene: TRBV15; j_gene: TRBJ1-2; abundance: NA; CDR3aa: CATSREWWRANYGYTF; CDR3nt: TGTGCCACCAGCAGAGAGTGGTGGAGAGCTAACTATGGCTACACCTTC
len: 14; d_gene: NA; v_gene: TRBV7-8; j_gene: TRBJ1-2; abundance: NA; CDR3aa: CASRSGRGDYGYTF; CDR3nt: TGTGCCAGCAGGTCTGGGCGGGGAGACTATGGCTACACCTTC
len: 14; d_gene: NA; v_gene: TRBV12-3/TRBV12-4; j_gene: TRBJ1-1; abundance: many; CDR3aa: CASSYLMGGAEAFF; CDR3nt: TGTGCCAGCAGTTACCTTATGGGGGGGGCCGAAGCTTTCTTT
len: 12; d_gene: NA; v_gene: TRBV6-2/TRBV6-3; j_gene: TRBJ2-7; abundance: NA; CDR3aa: CASIGPRVEQYF; CDR3nt: TGTGCCAGCATTGGACCCCGGGTCGAGCAGTACTTC
len: 15; d_gene: NA; v_gene: TRBV9; j_gene: TRBJ1-4; abundance: many; CDR3aa: CASGPGVMTNEKLFF; CDR3nt: TGTGCCAGCGGGCCGGGGGTAATGACTAATGAAAAACTGTTTTTT